This paragraph reports one TCR beta chain. Its antigen is unidentified. The data are from a study of cytomegalovirus exposure and HLA in healthy donors. 13 Jbeta primers and 60 Vbeta primers were used for the PCR. Assay: immunoSEQ multiplex PCR; the TCRdb copy retains only in-frame clones and omits some. The sample records approximately 130,000 clones, 65% to 90% being singletons. Study-wide results and limits: The authors assumed roughly uniform sequencing depth across donors for presence/absence analyses. TCR beta V segments were, for the most part, productive about 87% or about 30% of the time in an earlier analysis.

V gave up 7 bases and J gave up 7 bases; unmatched junction bases: 9. CDR3 length: 14 residues. Germline CDR1 LNHNV, CDR2 YYDKDF (reference sequence). The source of this sequence is a girl aged 2 to 10 in good health and CMV-seronegative. Sequenced input: PBMCs. This chain uses TRBV15 with TRBJ2-1, with 8 bases lining up with TRBD2. The CDR3 DNA reads TGTGCCACCACCCATAGCGGGGCTTTAAATGAGCAGTTCTTC. Protein: CATTHSGALNEQFF.